This T cell receptor beta chain appears in the sequencing data of a study of CD8 T cells in ankylosing spondylitis. Study-wide findings and caveats: CD8+ cells made up the disease-linked clones, which were relatively rare in peripheral blood. Existing reports had already noted some motif variants in reactive arthritis synovial fluid and blood. Reportedly, matched ankylosing spondylitis synovial fluid was significantly enriched for disease-linked clones. Ankylosing spondylitis blood appeared to carry a characteristic TCR beta motif of fewer than 10 highly homologous variants.

In the case of this clonotype: Its target is not known.

The CDR3 is 14 residues long. The germline V gene has CDR1 SGHTA and CDR2 FQGNSA. Trimming cost V 7 bases and J 5 bases; bases outside gene matches: 10. Researchers built TCR beta libraries using quantitative 5'-RACE with molecular barcodes. TCRdb called the 5' RACE reads again in MiXCR, with one record for every CDR3 protein. The table includes approximately 540,000 distinct CDR3 sequences, about 12% detected once. Specimen: blood, either unsorted or a sorted T cell fraction (not recorded which). The chain uses TRBV7-2 and TRBJ2-5; 7 bases are a match to TRBD2. This clonotype was sampled from a male donor with ankylosing spondylitis. DNA of the CDR3: TGTGCCAGCACAATCGGGACTAACTTTGAGACCCAGTACTTC. Its translation: CASTIGTNFETQYF.